This TCR beta chain was retrieved from a study of blood T cell repertoires in COVID-19. Data came from immunoSEQ multiplex PCR; TCRdb stores just in-frame clones and leaves some out. The data hold some 99,000 clones, with 70% to 90% observed a single time. The germline V gene encodes CDR1 SGHTA and CDR2 FQGNSA. This CDR3 is 13 amino acids long. Trimming removed 5 bases from V and 3 bases from J, with 11 bases in between. This chain uses TRBV7-2 with TRBJ2-7, with a tentative D call TRBD1 (6 bases). The TCR comes from a man between 65 and 85 years old with acute or convalescent COVID-19. What was sequenced was peripheral blood. CDR3 in amino acids: CASSRDKFYEQYF. CDR3 in DNA: TGTGCCAGCAGCCGGGACAAGTTCTACGAGCAGTACTTC.